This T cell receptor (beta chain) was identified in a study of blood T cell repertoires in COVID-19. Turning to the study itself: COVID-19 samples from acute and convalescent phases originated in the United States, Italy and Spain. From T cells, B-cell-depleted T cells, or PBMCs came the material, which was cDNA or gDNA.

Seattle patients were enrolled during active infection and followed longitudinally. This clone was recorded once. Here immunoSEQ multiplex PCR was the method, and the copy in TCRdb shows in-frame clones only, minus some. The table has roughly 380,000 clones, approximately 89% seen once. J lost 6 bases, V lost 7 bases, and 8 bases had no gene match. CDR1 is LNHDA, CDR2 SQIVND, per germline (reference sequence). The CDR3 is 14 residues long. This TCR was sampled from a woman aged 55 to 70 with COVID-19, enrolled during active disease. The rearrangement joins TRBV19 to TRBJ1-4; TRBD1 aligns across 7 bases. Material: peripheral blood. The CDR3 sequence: CASTEQGNHEKLFF. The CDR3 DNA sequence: TGTGCCAGTACTGAACAGGGGAACCATGAAAAACTGTTTTTT.